This TCR beta chain appears in the sequencing data of a study of T cells in Graves' hyperthyroidism and ophthalmopathy. Study-wide results and limits: A model using 13 V-J features told ophthalmopathy apart from stable hyperthyroidism. Ophthalmopathy got predicted by the model a median around 6.8 months before its onset.

V was trimmed by 3 bases and J by 5 bases, leaving 13 bases between them. The CDR3 has 15 amino acids. Germline CDR1 is MNHNS and CDR2 is SASEGT. The investigators amplified TCR beta CDR3 regions from RNA transcripts. The TCR CDR3 first-round RT-PCR relied on the HTBI primer set. TCRdb passed the multiplex PCR reads through MiXCR, listing each CDR3 protein once. The profile shows about 210,000 distinct CDR3 sequences, 15% to 20% of them singletons. On this clonotype itself: Its matching antigen is unknown.

This TCR came from a man aged 45 to 65 with Graves' hyperthyroidism. Sequenced material: blood. The genes are TRBV6-1 and TRBJ1-4; TRBD1 might be the D (5 bases). CDR3 loop: CASSDPGRVNEKLFF. The CDR3 nucleotides are TGTGCCAGCAGTGATCCGGGGCGGGTAAATGAAAAACTGTTTTTT.